The clone carrying this TCR beta chain showed up just a few times. These data are taken from a study of T cell repertoires in cytomegalovirus infection. One entry per CDR3 protein results from TCRdb running MiXCR on the reads. The sample records roughly 230,000 distinct CDR3 sequences, 9% to 15% being singletons. There are 16 residues in the CDR3. Trimming removed 5 bases from V and 2 bases from J, with 16 bases in between. Per germline, CDR1 MNHNY and CDR2 SVGAGI (reference sequence). The sequence came from a human donor in good health (CMV status not recorded). Some clones in this sample may be carry-over from other donors' samples. The sample taken for sequencing was PBMCs. This chain connects TRBV6-6 to TRBJ2-4; D unresolved. The CDR3: CASSPTMQVTKNIQYF. Here the CDR3 DNA reads TGTGCCAGCAGTCCGACAATGCAGGTTACCAAAAACATTCAGTACTTC.